This T cell receptor (beta chain) was identified in a study of blood T cell repertoires in COVID-19 (dated by TCRdb to the early 2020s). With regard to the full study: Samples covering the acute and convalescent phases of COVID-19 were provided by collaborators in the United States, Italy and Spain. The dataset comprised deeply sampled blood TCRbeta repertoires from subjects exposed to, actively infected with, or recovered from COVID-19. Where available, HLA class I and class II types were taken from metadata supplied by the sample provider and were not determined by assay-based typing. The sample metadata nearly always contained a de-identified subject ID, COVID-19 status, age in years and sex. Samples were obtained from the ongoing ImmuneRACE study (first 160 participants) and from over 1,000 subjects provided by 6 global collaborators. The prospective study material was composed of cDNA or gDNA derived from T cells, B-cell-depleted T cells, or PBMCs. The repertoires were made available in a free public database intended to serve as a resource for research on the immune response to SARS-CoV-2.

Findings and caveats that apply to the study as a whole: The amount of clinical and demographic metadata varied by source and participant and was provided uncurated.

Enrolling through a virtual design, the prospective study's participants ranged in age from roughly 18 to 100 years and lived across roughly 24 United States geographic areas. To assign participants to cohorts, the prospective study relied on clinical history that participants themselves reported in a screening survey and a study questionnaire. For ImmuneRACE Cohort 3, a participant was defined as recovered based on two consecutive negative NP/OP PCR tests, clearance by a healthcare professional, or resolution of symptoms. In the prospective study, whole blood, serum and a nasopharyngeal or oropharyngeal swab were collected from each participant by mobile phlebotomists. Over a roughly two-month period, participants in the prospective study had the option of providing additional blood draws and questionnaires. Before DNA extraction, prospective study blood samples were shipped either frozen or at room temperature.

Comment on this clone: Its antigen is currently not known. No per-base quality is available; no much larger clone lies one base away.

The immunoSEQ Assay, a bias-controlled multiplex PCR, was used to amplify TCRbeta CDR3 regions from genomic DNA. In the source study's methods: Within the assay, amplification of reference gene primers was used to estimate how many nucleated cells each sample contained. Sequence reads were collapsed and filtered to measure the absolute abundance of every unique TCRbeta CDR3 rearrangement. For each sample, productive Simpson clonality was calculated by taking the square root of Simpson's diversity index across productive rearrangements. TCRdb limited this immuneACCESS table to in-frame rearrangements with V and J called. A share of clones is missing; checked studies link under half to unresolved V genes, and the rest is unexplained. The V and J calls and the clone size are those of that table, but D and trimming were determined from the DNA. Present in this sample are 350,000 to 450,000 clones, 85% to 90% of which were seen just once. The top ten clones comprise 1% to 1.3% of the sample.

Taken from the germline V gene, the CDR1 and CDR2 loops are SQVTM and ANQGSEA. Counted from cysteine to phenylalanine, this CDR3 has 13 amino acids. Kept here is only the CDR3 DNA, which spans 39 bases and is read in frame from base 1. V is shortened by 6 bases, J by 2 bases, and the region joining them spans 13 bases. The TCR originated in a man aged 30 to 45 who had recovered from COVID-19. The chain couples TRBV29-1 to TRBJ1-2, with no confidently assigned D gene. Sequencing input: PBMCs or T cells enriched from blood (not recorded which). The CDR3 reads CSVAPRGNYGYTF. At the DNA level, the sequence is TGCAGCGTCGCCCCTCGGGGAAACTATGGCTACACCTTC.